This T cell receptor beta chain was retrieved from a study of T-cell memory formation after mild COVID-19. Trimming removed 1 base at V and 9 bases at J, with 19 bases between. Germline lookup yields CDR1 SGHVS and CDR2 FNYEAQ. The CDR3 covers 16 residues. This clonotype has more than one count but fewer than ten. The antigen is unknown. Points from the study as a whole: The pre-infection memory compartment contained some responding clones, suggesting cross-reactive memory joined. Clones from the second wave (peaking day 37) had unconfirmed SARS-CoV-2 specificity.

MiXCR, applied by TCRdb to the 5' RACE reads, yields one record per CDR3 protein. The sample shows some 120,000 distinct CDR3 sequences, roughly 15% of them seen only once. The chain joins TRBV7-6 to TRBJ2-1, with D unresolved. The sequence was obtained from an adult woman who had mild COVID-19 (a few samples of this study predate the infection). Cell type and time point are not known. Sequenced sample: PBMCs or a T cell subset sorted from them (not recorded which). CDR3 nucleotide sequence: TGTGCCAGCAGCTTAGGTGGAGTGGGCCGCTTCAGTGAGCAGTTCTTC. Its protein is CASSLGGVGRFSEQFF.